This entry features one T cell receptor beta chain sequence. What it binds is unknown. This is likely a read error, given that the CDR3 carries no conserved phenylalanine or tryptophan at its end. The entry originates in a study of tumor and adjacent non-tumor tissue in lung cancer. Study-level information: Patients comprised eleven to twelve adenocarcinoma, a couple of squamous cell carcinoma and 1 small cell lung cancer. Samples averaged roughly 4.3 million productive TCRbeta reads each. Study-wide findings and caveats: Tumor repertoires had a smaller top 100 clone share than normal lung. Significantly higher TCR diversity was found in tumor than normal lung.

This sample's RNA came from whole unsorted tissue. TCRbeta libraries were built with three rounds of nested PCR, modified from ARM-PCR. TCRdb re-called the multiplex PCR reads with MiXCR, one entry per CDR3 protein. The sample yields about 93,000 distinct CDR3 sequences, around 71% seen once. The trim removed 7 bases at V and 8 bases at J, leaving 12 bases unmatched. CDR3 length: 14 residues. Germline loops: CDR1 MGHRA, CDR2 YSYEKL. This TCR was sampled from a man in his sixties with non-small cell lung cancer. The material sequenced was lung tumor tissue. The rearrangement links TRBV4-1 to TRBJ1-2, with 8 bases aligning to TRBD1. The CDR3 nucleotides are TGCGCCAGCAACCAGGCAGGGGGCGCTGAGGGCTACACCTCC. Amino acid sequence: CASNQAGGAEGYTS.